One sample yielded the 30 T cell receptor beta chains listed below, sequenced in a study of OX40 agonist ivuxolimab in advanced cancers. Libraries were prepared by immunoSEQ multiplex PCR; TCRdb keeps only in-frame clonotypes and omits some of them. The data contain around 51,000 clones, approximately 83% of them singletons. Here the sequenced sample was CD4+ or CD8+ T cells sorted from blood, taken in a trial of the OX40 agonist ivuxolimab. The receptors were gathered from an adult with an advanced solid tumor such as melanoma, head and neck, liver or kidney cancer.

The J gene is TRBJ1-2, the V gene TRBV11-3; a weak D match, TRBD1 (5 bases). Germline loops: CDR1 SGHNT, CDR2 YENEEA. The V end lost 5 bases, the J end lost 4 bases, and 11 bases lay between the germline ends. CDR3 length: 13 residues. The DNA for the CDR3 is TGTGCCAGCAGCCCGGTGGGGGGCTATGGCTACACCTTC. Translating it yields CASSPVGGYGYTF.

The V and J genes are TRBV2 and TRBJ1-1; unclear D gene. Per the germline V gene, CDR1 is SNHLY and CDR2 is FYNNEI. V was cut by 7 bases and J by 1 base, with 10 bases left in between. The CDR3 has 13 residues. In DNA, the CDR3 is TGTGCCAGCATGCGGGATTGGAACACTGAAGCTTTCTTT. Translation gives CASMRDWNTEAFF.

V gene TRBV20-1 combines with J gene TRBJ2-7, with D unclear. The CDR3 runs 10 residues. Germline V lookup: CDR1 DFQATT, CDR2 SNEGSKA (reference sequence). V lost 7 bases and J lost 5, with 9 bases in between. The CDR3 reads CSDTLNEQYF. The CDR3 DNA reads TGCAGTGACACCCTTAACGAGCAGTACTTC.

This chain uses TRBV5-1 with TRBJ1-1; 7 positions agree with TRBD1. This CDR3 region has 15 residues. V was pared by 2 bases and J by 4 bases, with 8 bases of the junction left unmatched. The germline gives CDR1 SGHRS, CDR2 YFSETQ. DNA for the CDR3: TGCGCCAGCAGCTTACAGGGGTATAGTGGCACTGAAGCTTTCTTT. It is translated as CASSLQGYSGTEAFF.

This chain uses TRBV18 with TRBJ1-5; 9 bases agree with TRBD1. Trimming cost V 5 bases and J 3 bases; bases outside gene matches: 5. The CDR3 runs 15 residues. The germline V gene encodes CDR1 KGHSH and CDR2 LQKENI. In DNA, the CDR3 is TGTGCCAGCTCAGATACAGGGGGCTACAATCAGCCCCAGCATTTT. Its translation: CASSDTGGYNQPQHF. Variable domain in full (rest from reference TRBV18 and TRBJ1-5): NAGVMQNPRHLVRRRGQEARLRCSPMKGHSHVYWYRQLPEEGLKFMVYLQKENIIDESGMPKERFSAEFPKEGPSILRIQQVVRGDSAAYFCASSDTGGYNQPQHFGDGTRLSIL.

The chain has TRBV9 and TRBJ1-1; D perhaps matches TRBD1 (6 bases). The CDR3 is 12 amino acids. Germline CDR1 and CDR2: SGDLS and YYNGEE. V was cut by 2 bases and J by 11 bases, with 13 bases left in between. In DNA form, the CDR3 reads TGTGCCAGCAGCGTGGTTACAGGGCTGGCTTTCTTT. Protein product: CASSVVTGLAFF.

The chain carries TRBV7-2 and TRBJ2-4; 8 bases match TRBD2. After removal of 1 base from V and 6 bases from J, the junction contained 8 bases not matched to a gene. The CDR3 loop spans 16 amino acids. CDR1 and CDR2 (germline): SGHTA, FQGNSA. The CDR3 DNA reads TGTGCCAGCAGCTTAGTGTTTGCGGGGGGTAGAAACATTCAGTACTTC. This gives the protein CASSLVFAGGRNIQYF. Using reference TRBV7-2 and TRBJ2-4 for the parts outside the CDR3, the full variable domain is GAGVSQSPSNKVTEKGKDVELRCDPISGHTALYWYRQSLGQGLEFLIYFQGNSAPDKSGLPSDRFSAERTGGSVSTLTIQRTQQEDSAVYLCASSLVFAGGRNIQYFGAGTRLSVL.

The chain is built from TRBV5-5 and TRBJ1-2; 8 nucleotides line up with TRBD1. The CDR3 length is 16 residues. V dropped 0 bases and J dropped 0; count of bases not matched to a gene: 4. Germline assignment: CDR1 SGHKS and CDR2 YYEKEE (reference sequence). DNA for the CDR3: TGTGCCAGCAGCTTGGGGGGACAGGCAGCTAACTATGGCTACACCTTC. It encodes CASSLGGQAANYGYTF.

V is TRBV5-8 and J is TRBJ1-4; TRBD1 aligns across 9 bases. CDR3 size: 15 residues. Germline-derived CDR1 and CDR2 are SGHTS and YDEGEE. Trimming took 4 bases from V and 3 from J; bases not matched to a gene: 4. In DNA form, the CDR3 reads TGTGCCAGCAGCACGCGGACAGGGGCTAATGAAAAACTGTTTTTT. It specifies CASSTRTGANEKLFF.

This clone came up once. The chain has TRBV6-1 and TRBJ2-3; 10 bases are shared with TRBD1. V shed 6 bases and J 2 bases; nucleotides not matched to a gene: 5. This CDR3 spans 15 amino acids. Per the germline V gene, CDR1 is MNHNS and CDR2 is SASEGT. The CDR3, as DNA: TGTGCCAGCAGCCCGACAGGGGGCCTCACAGATACGCAGTATTTT. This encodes CASSPTGGLTDTQYF.

The CDR3 coding sequence is TGTGCCAGCAGCCCGGGGGCCAACGTCCTGACTTTC. Translated, it gives CASSPGANVLTF. The chain joins TRBV9 to TRBJ2-6; unclear D gene. This CDR3 comprises 12 residues. The germline V gene encodes CDR1 SGDLS and CDR2 YYNGEE. The V gene lost 4 bases and the J gene lost 4 bases, with 3 bases spanning the gap. Combining the CDR3 with reference TRBV9 and TRBJ2-6 gives the whole variable domain DSGVTQTPKHLITATGQRVTLRCSPRSGDLSVYWYQQSLDQGLQFLIQYYNGEERAKGNILERFSAQQFPDLHSELNLSSLELGDSALYFCASSPGANVLTFGAGSRLTVL.

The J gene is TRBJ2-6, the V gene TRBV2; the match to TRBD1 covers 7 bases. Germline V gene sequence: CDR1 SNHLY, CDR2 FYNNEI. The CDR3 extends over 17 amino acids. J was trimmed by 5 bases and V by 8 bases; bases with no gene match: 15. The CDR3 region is CASHKGARTGWANVLTF. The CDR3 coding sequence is TGTGCCAGCCACAAGGGGGCCCGGACAGGCTGGGCCAACGTCCTGACTTTC. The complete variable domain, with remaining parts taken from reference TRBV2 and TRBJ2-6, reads EPEVTQTPSHQVTQMGQEVILRCVPISNHLYFYWYRQILGQKVEFLVSFYNNEISEKSEIFDDQFSVERPDGSNFTLKIRSTKLEDSAMYFCASHKGARTGWANVLTFGAGSRLTVL.

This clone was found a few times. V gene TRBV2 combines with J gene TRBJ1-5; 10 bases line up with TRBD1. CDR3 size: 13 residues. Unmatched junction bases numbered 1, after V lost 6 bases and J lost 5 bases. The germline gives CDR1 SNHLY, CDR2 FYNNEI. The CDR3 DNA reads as TGTGCCAGCAGCGGGACAGGGGATCAGCCCCAGCATTTT. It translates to CASSGTGDQPQHF. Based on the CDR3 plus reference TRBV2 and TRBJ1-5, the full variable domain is EPEVTQTPSHQVTQMGQEVILRCVPISNHLYFYWYRQILGQKVEFLVSFYNNEISEKSEIFDDQFSVERPDGSNFTLKIRSTKLEDSAMYFCASSGTGDQPQHFGDGTRLSIL.

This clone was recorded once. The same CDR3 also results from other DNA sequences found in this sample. CDR3 nucleotides: TGTGCCAGCAGCTTAGTACAGGGCTACAATGAGCAGTTCTTC. This codes for CASSLVQGYNEQFF. The chain joins TRBV7-2 to TRBJ2-1; a weak D match, TRBD1 (6 bases). V lost 1 base and J lost 3, with 7 bases in between. The CDR3 is made up of 14 amino acids. Germline V gene lookup returns CDR1 SGHTA and CDR2 FQGNSA.

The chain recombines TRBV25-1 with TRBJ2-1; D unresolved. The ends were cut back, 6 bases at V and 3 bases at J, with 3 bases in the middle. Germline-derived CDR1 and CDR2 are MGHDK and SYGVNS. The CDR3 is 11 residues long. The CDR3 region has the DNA TGTGCCAGCAGGATCTACAATGAGCAGTTCTTC. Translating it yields CASRIYNEQFF.

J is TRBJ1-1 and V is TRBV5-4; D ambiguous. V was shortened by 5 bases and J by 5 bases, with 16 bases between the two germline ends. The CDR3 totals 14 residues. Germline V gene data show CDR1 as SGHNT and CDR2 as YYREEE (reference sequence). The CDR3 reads CASSQPSTGTEAFF. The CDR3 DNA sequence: TGTGCCAGCAGTCAACCTAGTACTGGGACTGAAGCTTTCTTT.

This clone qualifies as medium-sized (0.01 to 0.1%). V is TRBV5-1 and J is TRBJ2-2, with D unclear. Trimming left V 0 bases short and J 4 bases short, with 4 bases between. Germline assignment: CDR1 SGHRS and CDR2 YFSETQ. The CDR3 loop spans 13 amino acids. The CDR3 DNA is TGCGCCAGCAGCTTGGCCGGCACCGGGGAGCTGTTTTTT. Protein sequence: CASSLAGTGELFF.

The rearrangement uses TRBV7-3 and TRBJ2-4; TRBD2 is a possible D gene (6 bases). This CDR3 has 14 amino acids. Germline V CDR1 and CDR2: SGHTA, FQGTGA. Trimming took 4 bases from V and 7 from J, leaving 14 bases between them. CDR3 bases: TGTGCCAGCAGCTCGGGACTGGACGGGAACATTCAGTACTTC. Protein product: CASSSGLDGNIQYF.

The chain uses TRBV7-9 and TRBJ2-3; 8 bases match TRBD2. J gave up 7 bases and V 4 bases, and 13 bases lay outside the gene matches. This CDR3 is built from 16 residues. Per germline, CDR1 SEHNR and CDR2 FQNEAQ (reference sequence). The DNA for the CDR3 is TGTGCCAGCAGCTCCCCCCGGGTTAGCGGGGAAAATACGCAGTATTTT. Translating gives CASSSPRVSGENTQYF.

The CDR3 coding sequence is TGTGCCAGCAGCGAGCGGGGGAGCACCGGGGAGCTGTTTTTT. Its translation: CASSERGSTGELFF. The chain has TRBV7-3 and TRBJ2-2; 8 nucleotides line up with TRBD2. The V segment lost 5 bases and the J segment 4 bases; nucleotides outside the gene matches: 3. This CDR3 has 14 residues. The V gene's germline CDR1 is SGHTA and CDR2 FQGTGA.

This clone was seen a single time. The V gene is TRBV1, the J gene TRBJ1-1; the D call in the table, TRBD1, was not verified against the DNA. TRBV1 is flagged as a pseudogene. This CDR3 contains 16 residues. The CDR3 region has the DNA TGCACCAGCAGCCAAGATTACAGGGGGAGGAACACTGAAGCTTTCTTT. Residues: CTSSQDYRGRNTEAFF.

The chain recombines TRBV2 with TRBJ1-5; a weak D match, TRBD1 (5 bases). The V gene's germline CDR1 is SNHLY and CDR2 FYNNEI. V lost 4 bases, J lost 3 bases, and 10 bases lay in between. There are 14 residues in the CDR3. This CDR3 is CASSGQTPNQPQHF. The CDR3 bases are TGTGCCAGCAGTGGACAGACCCCCAATCAGCCCCAGCATTTT.

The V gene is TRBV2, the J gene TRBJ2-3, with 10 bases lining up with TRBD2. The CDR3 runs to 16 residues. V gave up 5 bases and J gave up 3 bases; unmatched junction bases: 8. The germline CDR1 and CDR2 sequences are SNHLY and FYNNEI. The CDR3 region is CASSTRSSGRTDTQYF. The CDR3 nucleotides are TGTGCCAGCAGTACTCGAAGTAGCGGGAGGACAGATACGCAGTATTTT.

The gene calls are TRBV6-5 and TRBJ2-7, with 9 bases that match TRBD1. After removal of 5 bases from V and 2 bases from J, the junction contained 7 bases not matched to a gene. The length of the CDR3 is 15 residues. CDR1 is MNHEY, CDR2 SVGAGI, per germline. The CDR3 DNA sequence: TGTGCCAGCAGTGTCTACAGGGGGCCTACCTACGAGCAGTACTTC. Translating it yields CASSVYRGPTYEQYF.

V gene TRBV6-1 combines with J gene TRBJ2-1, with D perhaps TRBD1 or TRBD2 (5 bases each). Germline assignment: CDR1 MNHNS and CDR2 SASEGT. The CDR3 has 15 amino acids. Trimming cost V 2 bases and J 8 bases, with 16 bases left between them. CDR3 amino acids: CASSELGASTDEQFF. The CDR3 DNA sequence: TGTGCCAGCAGTGAACTAGGGGCTAGCACCGATGAGCAGTTCTTC.

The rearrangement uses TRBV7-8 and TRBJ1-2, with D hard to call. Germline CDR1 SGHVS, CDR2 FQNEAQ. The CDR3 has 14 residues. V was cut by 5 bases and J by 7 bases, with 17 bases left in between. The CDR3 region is CASSPIVGGIGYTF. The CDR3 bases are TGTGCCAGCAGCCCCATCGTCGGCGGGATTGGCTACACCTTC.

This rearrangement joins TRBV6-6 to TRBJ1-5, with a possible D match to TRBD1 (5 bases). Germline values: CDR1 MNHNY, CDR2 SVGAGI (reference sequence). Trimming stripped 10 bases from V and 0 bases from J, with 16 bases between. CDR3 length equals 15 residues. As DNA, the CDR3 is TGTGCCACCCTGCGGGGGGGGTATAGCAATCAGCCCCAGCATTTT. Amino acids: CATLRGGYSNQPQHF.

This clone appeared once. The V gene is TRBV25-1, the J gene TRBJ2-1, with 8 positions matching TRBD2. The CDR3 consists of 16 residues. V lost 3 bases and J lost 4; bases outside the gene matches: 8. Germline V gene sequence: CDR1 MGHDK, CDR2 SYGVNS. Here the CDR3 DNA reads TGTGCCAGCAGTGACGGGGGGGGACACCGTTACAATGAGCAGTTCTTC. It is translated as CASSDGGGHRYNEQFF.

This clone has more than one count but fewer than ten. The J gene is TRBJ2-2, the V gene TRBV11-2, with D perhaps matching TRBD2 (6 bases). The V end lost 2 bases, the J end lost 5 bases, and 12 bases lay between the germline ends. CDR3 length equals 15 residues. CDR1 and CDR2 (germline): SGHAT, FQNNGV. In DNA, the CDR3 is TGTGCCAGCAGCTTAATTGTAGGGAGGACCGGGGAGCTGTTTTTT. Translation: CASSLIVGRTGELFF. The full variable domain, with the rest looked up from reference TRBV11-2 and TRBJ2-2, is EAGVAQSPRYKIIEKRQSVAFWCNPISGHATLYWYQQILGQGPKLLIQFQNNGVVDDSQLPKDRFSAERLKGVDSTLKIQPAKLEDSAVYLCASSLIVGRTGELFFGEGSRLTVL.

The CDR3, as DNA: TGTGCCAGCAGCTTAACGTTCGGGCAGGACAATGAGCAGTTCTTC. Translated: CASSLTFGQDNEQFF. This rearrangement joins TRBV7-3 to TRBJ2-1; D is unresolved. This CDR3 is built from 15 residues. Germline values: CDR1 SGHTA, CDR2 FQGTGA. V was shortened by 0 bases and J by 5 bases, with 11 bases between the two germline ends.